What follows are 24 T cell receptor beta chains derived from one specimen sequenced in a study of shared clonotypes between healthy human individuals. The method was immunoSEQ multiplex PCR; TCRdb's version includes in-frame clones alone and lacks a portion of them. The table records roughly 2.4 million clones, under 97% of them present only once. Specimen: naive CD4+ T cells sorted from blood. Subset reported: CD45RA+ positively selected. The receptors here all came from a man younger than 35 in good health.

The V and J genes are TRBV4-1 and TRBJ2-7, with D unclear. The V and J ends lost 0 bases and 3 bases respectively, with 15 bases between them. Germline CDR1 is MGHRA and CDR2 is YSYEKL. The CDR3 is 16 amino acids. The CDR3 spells CASSQDIAEARYEQYF. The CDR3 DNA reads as TGCGCCAGCAGCCAAGATATAGCAGAGGCCCGCTACGAGCAGTACTTC.

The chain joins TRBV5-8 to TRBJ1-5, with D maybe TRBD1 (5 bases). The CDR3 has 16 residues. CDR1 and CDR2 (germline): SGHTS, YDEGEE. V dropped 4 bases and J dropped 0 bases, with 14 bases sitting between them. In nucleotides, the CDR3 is TGTGCCAGCAGCGGGGGGGTCGGGGCTAGCAATCAGCCCCAGCATTTT. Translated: CASSGGVGASNQPQHF. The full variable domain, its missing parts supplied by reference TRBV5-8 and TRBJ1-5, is EAGVTQSPTHLIKTRGQQATLRCSPISGHTSVYWYQQALGLGLQFLLWYDEGEERNRGNFPPRFSGRQFPNYSSELNVNALELEDSALYLCASSGGVGASNQPQHFGDGTRLSIL.

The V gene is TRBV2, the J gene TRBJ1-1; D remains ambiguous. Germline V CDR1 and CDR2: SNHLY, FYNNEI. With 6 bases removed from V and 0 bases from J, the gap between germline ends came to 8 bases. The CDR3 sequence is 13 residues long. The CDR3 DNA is TGTGCCAGCAGAGCCACTCTGAACACTGAAGCTTTCTTT. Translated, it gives CASRATLNTEAFF.

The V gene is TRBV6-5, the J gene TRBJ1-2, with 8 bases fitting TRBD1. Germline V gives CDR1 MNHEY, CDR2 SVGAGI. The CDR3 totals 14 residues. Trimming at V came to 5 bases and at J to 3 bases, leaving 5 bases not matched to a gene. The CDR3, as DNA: TGTGCCAGCAGTACACAGGGGGGTGACTATGGCTACACCTTC. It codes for CASSTQGGDYGYTF.

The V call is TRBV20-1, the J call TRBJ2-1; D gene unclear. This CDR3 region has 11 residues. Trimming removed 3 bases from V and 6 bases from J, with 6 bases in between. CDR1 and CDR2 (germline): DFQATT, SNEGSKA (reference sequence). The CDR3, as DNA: TGCAGTGCTAGGAGTATCAATGAGCAGTTCTTC. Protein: CSARSINEQFF.

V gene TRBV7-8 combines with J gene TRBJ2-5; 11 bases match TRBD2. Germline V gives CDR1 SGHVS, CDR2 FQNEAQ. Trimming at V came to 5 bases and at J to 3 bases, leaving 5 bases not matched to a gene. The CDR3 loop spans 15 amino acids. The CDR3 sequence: CASSRHSGREETQYF. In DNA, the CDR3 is TGTGCCAGCAGCCGCCATAGCGGGAGGGAAGAGACCCAGTACTTC.

The CDR3 is CASRSGRVADTQYF. The DNA for the CDR3 is TGTGCCAGCAGGTCCGGGAGGGTCGCAGATACGCAGTATTTT. The V and J genes are TRBV28 and TRBJ2-3; 8 bases line up with TRBD2. J lost 4 bases, V lost 6 bases, and 6 bases had no gene match. Germline V gene lookup returns CDR1 MDHEN and CDR2 SYDVKM. The CDR3 is made up of 14 amino acids.

The CDR3 spells CASTSGEKLFF. The CDR3 DNA is TGTGCCAGCACATCAGGGGAAAAACTGTTTTTT. The chain joins TRBV6-5 to TRBJ1-4; TRBD1 is a possible D gene (5 bases). Per the germline V gene, CDR1 is MNHEY and CDR2 is SVGAGI. The CDR3 loop spans 11 amino acids. The ends were cut back, 7 bases at V and 8 bases at J, with 8 bases in the middle.

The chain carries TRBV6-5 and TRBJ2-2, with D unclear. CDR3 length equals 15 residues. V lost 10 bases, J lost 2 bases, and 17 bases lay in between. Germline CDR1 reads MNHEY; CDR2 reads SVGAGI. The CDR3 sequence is CATSTRVLNTGELFF. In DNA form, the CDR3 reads TGTGCCACCTCCACGAGAGTGCTTAACACCGGGGAGCTGTTTTTT.

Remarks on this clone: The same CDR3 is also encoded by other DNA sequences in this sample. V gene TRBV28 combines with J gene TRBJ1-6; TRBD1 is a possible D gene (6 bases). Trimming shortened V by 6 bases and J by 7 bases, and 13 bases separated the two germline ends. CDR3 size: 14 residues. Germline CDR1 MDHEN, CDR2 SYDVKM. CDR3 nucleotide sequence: TGTGCCAGCAGCCCGGGGCAGGGGAATTCACCCCTCCACTTT. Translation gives CASSPGQGNSPLHF.

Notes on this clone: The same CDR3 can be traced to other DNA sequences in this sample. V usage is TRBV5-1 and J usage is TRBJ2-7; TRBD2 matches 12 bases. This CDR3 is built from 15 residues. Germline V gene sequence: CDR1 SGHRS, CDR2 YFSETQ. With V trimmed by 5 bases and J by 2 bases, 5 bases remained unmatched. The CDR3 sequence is CASSQGLAGPYEQYF. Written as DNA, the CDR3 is TGCGCCAGCAGTCAAGGACTAGCGGGGCCCTACGAGCAGTACTTC. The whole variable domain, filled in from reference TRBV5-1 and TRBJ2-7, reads KAGVTQTPRYLIKTRGQQVTLSCSPISGHRSVSWYQQTPGQGLQFLFEYFSETQRNKGNFPGRFSGRQFSNSRSEMNVSTLELGDSALYLCASSQGLAGPYEQYFGPGTRLTVT.

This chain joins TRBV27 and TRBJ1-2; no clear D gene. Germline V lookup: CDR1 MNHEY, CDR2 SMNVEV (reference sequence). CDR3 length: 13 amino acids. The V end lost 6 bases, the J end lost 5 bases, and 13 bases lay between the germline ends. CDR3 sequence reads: CASSPSEIYGYTF. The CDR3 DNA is TGTGCCAGCAGCCCCAGCGAGATTTATGGCTACACCTTC.

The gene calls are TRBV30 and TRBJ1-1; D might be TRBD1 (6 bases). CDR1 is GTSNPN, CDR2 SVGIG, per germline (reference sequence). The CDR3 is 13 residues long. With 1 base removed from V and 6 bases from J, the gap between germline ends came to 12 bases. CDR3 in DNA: TGTGCCTGGAGTGGCCCGGGGGCCGCTGAAGCTTTCTTT. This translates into CAWSGPGAAEAFF.

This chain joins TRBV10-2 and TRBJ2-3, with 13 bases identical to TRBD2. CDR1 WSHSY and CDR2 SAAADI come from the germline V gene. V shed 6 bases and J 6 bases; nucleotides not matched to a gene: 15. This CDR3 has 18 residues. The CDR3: CASSRLAGGRESADTQYF. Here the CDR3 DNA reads TGCGCCAGCAGCCGACTAGCGGGGGGCCGGGAATCGGCGGATACGCAGTATTTT.

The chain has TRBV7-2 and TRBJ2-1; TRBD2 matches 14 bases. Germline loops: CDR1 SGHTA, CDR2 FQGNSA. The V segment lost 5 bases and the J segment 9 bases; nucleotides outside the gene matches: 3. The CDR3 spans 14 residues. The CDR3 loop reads CASSTGLAGGEQFF. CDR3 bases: TGTGCCAGCAGCACTGGACTAGCGGGAGGTGAGCAGTTCTTC. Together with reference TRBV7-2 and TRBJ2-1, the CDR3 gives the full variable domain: GAGVSQSPSNKVTEKGKDVELRCDPISGHTALYWYRQSLGQGLEFLIYFQGNSAPDKSGLPSDRFSAERTGGSVSTLTIQRTQQEDSAVYLCASSTGLAGGEQFFGPGTRLTVL.

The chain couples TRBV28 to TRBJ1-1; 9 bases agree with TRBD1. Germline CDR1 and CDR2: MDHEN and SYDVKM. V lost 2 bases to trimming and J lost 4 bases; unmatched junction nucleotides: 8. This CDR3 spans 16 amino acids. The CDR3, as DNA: TGTGCCAGCAGTTTACTGGGACAGGGTCGTGGCACTGAAGCTTTCTTT. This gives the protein CASSLLGQGRGTEAFF.

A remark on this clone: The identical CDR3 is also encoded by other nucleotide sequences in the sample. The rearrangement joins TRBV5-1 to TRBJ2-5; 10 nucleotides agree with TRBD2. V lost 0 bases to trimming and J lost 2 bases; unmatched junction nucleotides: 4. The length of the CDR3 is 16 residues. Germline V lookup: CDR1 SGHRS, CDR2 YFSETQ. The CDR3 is CASSLASSGGQETQYF. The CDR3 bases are TGCGCCAGCAGCTTGGCCTCTAGCGGGGGTCAAGAGACCCAGTACTTC. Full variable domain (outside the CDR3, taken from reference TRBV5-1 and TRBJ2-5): KAGVTQTPRYLIKTRGQQVTLSCSPISGHRSVSWYQQTPGQGLQFLFEYFSETQRNKGNFPGRFSGRQFSNSRSEMNVSTLELGDSALYLCASSLASSGGQETQYFGPGTRLLVL.

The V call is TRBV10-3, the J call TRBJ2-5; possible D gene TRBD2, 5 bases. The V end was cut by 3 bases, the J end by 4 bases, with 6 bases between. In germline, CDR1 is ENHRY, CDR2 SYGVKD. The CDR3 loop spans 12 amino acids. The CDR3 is CAISDGIETQYF. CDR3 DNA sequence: TGTGCCATCAGTGACGGGATAGAGACCCAGTACTTC.

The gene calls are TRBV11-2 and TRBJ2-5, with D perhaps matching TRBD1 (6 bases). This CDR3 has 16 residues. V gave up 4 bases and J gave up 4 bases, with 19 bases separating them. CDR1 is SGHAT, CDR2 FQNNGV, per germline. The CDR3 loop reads CASSSVVGARGETQYF. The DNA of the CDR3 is TGTGCCAGCAGCTCTGTTGTGGGGGCTAGGGGAGAGACCCAGTACTTC.

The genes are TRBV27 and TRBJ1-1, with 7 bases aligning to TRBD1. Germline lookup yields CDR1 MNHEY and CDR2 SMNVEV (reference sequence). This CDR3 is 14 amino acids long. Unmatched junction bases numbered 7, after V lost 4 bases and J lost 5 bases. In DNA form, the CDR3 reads TGTGCCAGCAGTTATGCAGGGGGAGGGACTGAAGCTTTCTTT. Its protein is CASSYAGGGTEAFF.

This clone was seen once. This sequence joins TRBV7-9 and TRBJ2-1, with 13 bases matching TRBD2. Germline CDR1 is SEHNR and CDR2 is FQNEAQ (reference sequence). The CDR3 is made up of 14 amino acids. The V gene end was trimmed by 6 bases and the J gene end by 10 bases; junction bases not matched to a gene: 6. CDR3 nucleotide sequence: TGTGCCAGCAGAGAGGGACTAGCGGGACCCGAGCAGTTCTTC. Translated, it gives CASREGLAGPEQFF.

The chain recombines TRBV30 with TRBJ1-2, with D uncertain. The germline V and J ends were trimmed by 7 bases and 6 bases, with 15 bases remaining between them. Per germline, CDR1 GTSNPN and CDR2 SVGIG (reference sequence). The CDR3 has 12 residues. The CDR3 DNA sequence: TGTGCCTCCGACCGGGGTGTTAATGGCTACACCTTC. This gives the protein CASDRGVNGYTF.

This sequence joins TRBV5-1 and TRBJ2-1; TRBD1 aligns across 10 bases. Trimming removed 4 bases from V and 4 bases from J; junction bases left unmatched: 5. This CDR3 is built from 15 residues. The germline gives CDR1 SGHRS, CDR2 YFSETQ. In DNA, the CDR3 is TGCGCCAGCAGCCCGGGACAGGGGAGATACAATGAGCAGTTCTTC. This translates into CASSPGQGRYNEQFF. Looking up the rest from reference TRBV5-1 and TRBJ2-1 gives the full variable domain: KAGVTQTPRYLIKTRGQQVTLSCSPISGHRSVSWYQQTPGQGLQFLFEYFSETQRNKGNFPGRFSGRQFSNSRSEMNVSTLELGDSALYLCASSPGQGRYNEQFFGPGTRLTVL.

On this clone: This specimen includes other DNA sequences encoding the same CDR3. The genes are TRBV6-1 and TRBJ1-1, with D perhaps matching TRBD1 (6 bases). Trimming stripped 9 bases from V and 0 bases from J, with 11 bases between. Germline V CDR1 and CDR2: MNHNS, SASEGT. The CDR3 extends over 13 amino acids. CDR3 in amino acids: CASPGHLNTEAFF. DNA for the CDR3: TGTGCCAGTCCGGGACACTTGAACACTGAAGCTTTCTTT.